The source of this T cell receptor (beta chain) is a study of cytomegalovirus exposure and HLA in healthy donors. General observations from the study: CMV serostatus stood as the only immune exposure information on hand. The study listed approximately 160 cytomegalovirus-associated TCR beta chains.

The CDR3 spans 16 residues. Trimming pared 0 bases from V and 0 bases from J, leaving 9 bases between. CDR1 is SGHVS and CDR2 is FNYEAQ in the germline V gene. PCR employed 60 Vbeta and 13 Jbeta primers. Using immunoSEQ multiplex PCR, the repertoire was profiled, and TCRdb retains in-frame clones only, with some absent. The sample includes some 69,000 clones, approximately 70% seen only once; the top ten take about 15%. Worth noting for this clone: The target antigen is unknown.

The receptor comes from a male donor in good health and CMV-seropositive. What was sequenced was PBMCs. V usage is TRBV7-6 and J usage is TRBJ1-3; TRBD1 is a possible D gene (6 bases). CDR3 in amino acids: CASSLARGASGNTIYF. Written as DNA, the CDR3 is TGTGCCAGCAGCTTAGCGCGGGGGGCCTCTGGAAACACCATATATTTT.